This T cell receptor beta chain was profiled in a study of blood T cell repertoires in COVID-19 (dated by TCRdb to 2019 to 2021). Looking at the study overall: The collaborator samples originated in the United States, Italy and Spain and spanned the acute and convalescent phases of COVID-19. The repertoires were made available in a free public database intended to serve as a resource for research on the immune response to SARS-CoV-2. HLA class I and class II types, where available, came from metadata supplied by the sample provider rather than from assay-based typing. The samples were drawn from two sources: the first 160 participants of the ongoing ImmuneRACE study, and over 1,000 subjects contributed by 6 global collaborators. The prospective study material was composed of cDNA or gDNA derived from T cells, B-cell-depleted T cells, or PBMCs. A de-identified subject ID, COVID-19 status, age in years and sex were almost always included in the sample metadata. Deeply sampled blood TCRbeta repertoires from subjects exposed to, actively infected with, or recovered from COVID-19 were included in the dataset.

From its cysteine to its phenylalanine, the CDR3 spans 13 amino acids. Just the 39-base CDR3 DNA is kept, in frame starting at base 1. For CDR1 and CDR2, the germline V gene lists SGHRS and YFSETQ. A distance of 6 bases separates the germline ends of V and J, which lose 0 bases and 5 bases respectively. Study-wide findings and limitations: How much clinical and demographic metadata was included differed by source and by participant, and the metadata was provided uncurated.

With respect to this clone: The target of this receptor is not known. No much larger clone exists at a distance of one base, and base qualities are not known.

The immunoSEQ Assay, a bias-controlled multiplex PCR, was used to amplify TCRbeta CDR3 regions from genomic DNA. On the study's bioinformatics: Nucleated cell counts per sample were estimated from amplification of reference gene primers within the assay. To quantify the absolute abundance of each unique TCRbeta CDR3 rearrangement, sequence reads were collapsed and filtered. For each sample, productive Simpson clonality was calculated by taking the square root of Simpson's diversity index across productive rearrangements. This is the immuneACCESS table as TCRdb keeps it, with only in-frame sequences that have V and J called. A part of the clones is gone; compared with another copy, unresolved V genes explain less than half, and the rest is unexplained. That table supplies the V and J calls and clone size; D and trimming were determined from the DNA. The sample data list some 73,000 clones, and roughly four fifths of these were observed just once. About 3.8% of the sample rests with the top ten.

Whole blood was collected in K2EDTA tubes by collaborating institutions according to the institutions' own protocols. For TCRbeta analysis, collaborators shipped samples as frozen whole blood, isolated PBMCs, or DNA extracted from either of those sample types. The sample taken for sequencing was peripheral blood. This TCR came from a woman in her fifties or sixties with acute or convalescent COVID-19. The chain joins TRBV5-1 to TRBJ1-5; the D gene is perhaps TRBD1, on 6 matching bases. In nucleotides, the sequence is TGCGCCAGCAGCTTGGGGACAGATCAGCCCCAGCATTTT. This yields the protein CASSLGTDQPQHF.